This T cell receptor beta chain was observed in a study of response to subunit inactivated influenza vaccine. Findings and limits, study-wide: Each seasonal flu vaccination may recruit only limited new T cells, authors suggested.

As to this clonotype: Antigen unknown.

Trimming stripped 4 bases from V and 8 bases from J, with 7 bases between. The CDR3 sequence is 10 residues long. Germline V gene data show CDR1 as DFQATT and CDR2 as SNEGSKA (reference sequence). TCRdb used MiXCR to reprocess the RT-PCR reads, holding one entry per CDR3 protein. The table has fewer than 650,000 distinct CDR3 sequences, 10% to 15% seen once. The chain uses TRBV20-1 and TRBJ2-3; no firm D call. The source is a middle-aged man who received an inactivated influenza vaccine. Here the sequenced sample was PBMCs from blood, taken about 40 days after vaccination. CDR3 region: CSANLGTQYF. CDR3 DNA sequence: TGCAGTGCTAACCTTGGTACGCAGTATTTT.